Listed below are T cell receptor beta chains from one sample, sequenced in a study of vaccination effects on CD4 cells after COVID-19. No antigen is known for these receptors. Method: immunoSEQ multiplex PCR; TCRdb's copy keeps in-frame clones and lacks some. The table lists around 36,000 clones, around 68% of them singletons, with approximately 22% in the top ten. Material: CD4+ T cells from PBMCs cultured with SARS-CoV-2 spike peptides, obtained before COVID-19 vaccination. The receptor set was obtained from a human donor who received a COVID-19 vaccine. CDR3s include the opening cysteine and the closing phenylalanine or tryptophan.

j_call v_call cdr3_aa
TRBJ1-1 TRBV7-2 CASSLGRTEAFF
TRBJ2-7 TRBV5-4 CASSLAGQGGYEQYF
TRBJ2-7 TRBV27 CASRPAPYNEQYF
TRBJ2-7 TRBV6-5 CASSSYREAAYEQYF
TRBJ2-7 TRBV4-2 CASSQGTGTVSYEQYF
TRBJ2-2 TRBV3-1/TRBV3-2 CASSQSGQGASGELFF
TRBJ2-2 TRBV5-1 CASSFSGTNTGELFF
TRBJ1-3 TRBV9 CASSTRQGGGNTIYF
TRBJ2-3 TRBV28 CASSLRIEVASGRARDTQYF
TRBJ2-1 TRBV5-1 CASSLFRPRTPFGDEQFF
TRBJ2-7 TRBV21-1 CASSPNEQYF
TRBJ1-3 TRBV11-2 CASRIESSGNTIYF
TRBJ2-7 TRBV19 CASSIEGTGYEQYF